Listed below are T cell receptor beta chains from one sample, sequenced in a study of blood T cell repertoires in COVID-19. Some clones are missing from TCRdb's copy, which holds only in-frame ones; the method was immunoSEQ multiplex PCR. This table holds 95,000 to 100,000 clones, roughly nine tenths found once. The sample taken for sequencing was peripheral blood. All receptors come from a man aged 50 to 59 with acute or convalescent COVID-19. CDR3s include the opening cysteine and the closing phenylalanine or tryptophan. D genes are given only for firm matches. Some rows have no size entry. The others give once, few or many, or a class for an expanded clone.

V,J,D,size,CDR3,DNA
TRBV5-1,TRBJ2-7,.,.,CASSLLGAYEQYF,TGCGCCAGCAGCTTGCTAGGGGCCTACGAGCAGTACTTC
TRBV10-2,TRBJ1-6,TRBD1,.,CASDTGTGGTSPLHF,TGCGCCAGCGATACGGGGACAGGGGGGACTTCACCCCTCCACTTT
TRBV6-6,TRBJ1-1,.,.,CASSFDTEAFF,TGTGCCAGCAGTTTCGACACTGAAGCTTTCTTT
TRBV25-1,TRBJ2-7,TRBD1,.,CASSAGQGAYEQYF,TGTGCCAGCAGTGCCGGACAGGGGGCCTACGAGCAGTACTTC
TRBV11-2,TRBJ2-1,TRBD1,once,CASSPSGTAYNEQFF,TGTGCCAGCAGCCCGTCCGGGACAGCTTACAATGAGCAGTTCTTC
TRBV6-2/TRBV6-3,TRBJ2-3,.,.,CASSTGSSTQYF,TGTGCCAGCAGCACTGGATCTAGCACGCAGTATTTT
TRBV9,TRBJ2-3,TRBD2,.,CASSGLAGNQDTQYF,TGTGCCAGCAGCGGACTAGCGGGGAATCAAGATACGCAGTATTTT
TRBV19,TRBJ2-1,TRBD2,.,CAVTPGGSYNEQFF,TGTGCCGTAACGCCGGGGGGATCCTACAATGAGCAGTTCTTC
TRBV18,TRBJ2-5,.,once,CASSPIFRSGQETQYF,TGTGCCAGCTCACCTATATTCCGGTCAGGGCAAGAGACCCAGTACTTC
TRBV5-1,TRBJ1-4,TRBD1,.,CASSRGQGSEKLFF,TGCGCCAGCAGCAGGGGACAGGGAAGTGAAAAACTGTTTTTT
TRBV10-2,TRBJ1-2,.,.,CASSEALGGDGYTF,TGCGCCAGCAGTGAGGCTCTGGGTGGAGACGGCTACACCTTC
TRBV4-1,TRBJ2-7,TRBD2,few,CASSQATSDYEQYF,TGCGCCAGCAGCCAAGCGACTAGCGACTACGAGCAGTACTTC
TRBV3-1/TRBV3-2,TRBJ2-7,TRBD2,.,CASSQGTSGPPVF,TGTGCCAGCAGCCAAGGGACTAGCGGGCCCCCAGTCTTC
TRBV3-1/TRBV3-2,TRBJ1-1,.,.,CASSLQVEHTEAFF,TGTGCCAGCAGCCTCCAGGTCGAACACACTGAAGCTTTCTTT
TRBV19,TRBJ2-4,TRBD1,once,CASSMQTGKNIQYF,TGTGCCAGTAGTATGCAGACAGGGAAAAACATTCAGTACTTC
TRBV11-2,TRBJ2-1,.,.,CASSLMRGSYNEQFF,TGTGCCAGCAGCTTAATGCGGGGCTCCTACAATGAGCAGTTCTTC
TRBV4-3,TRBJ1-6,.,.,CASSQDRGALSPLHF,TGCGCCAGCAGCCAAGATCGGGGGGCATTGTCACCCCTCCACTTT
TRBV5-5,TRBJ1-2,TRBD1,.,CASSLGQGAGYTF,TGTGCCAGCAGCTTGGGACAGGGAGCTGGCTACACCTTC
TRBV24-1,TRBJ2-1,TRBD1,.,CATSDPDRGSYNEQFF,TGTGCCACCAGTGACCCCGACAGGGGAAGCTACAATGAGCAGTTCTTC
TRBV23-1,TRBJ2-3,TRBD1,.,CAYSSRMYLRGQGLLWTDTQYF,TGCGCCTACAGCAGTCGGATGTATCTGAGGGGACAGGGCTTGCTTTGGACAGATACGCAGTATTTT
TRBV28,TRBJ2-7,TRBD1,.,CASTTGGHEQYF,TGTGCCAGTACGACAGGGGGCCACGAGCAGTACTTC
TRBV7-2,TRBJ1-2,.,.,CASSPIPGVYTF,TGTGCCAGCAGCCCAATTCCAGGGGTCTACACCTTC
TRBV4-2,TRBJ2-2,TRBD2,.,CASSQFPSGGANTGELFF,TGTGCCAGCAGCCAATTCCCTAGCGGGGGGGCGAACACCGGGGAGCTGTTTTTT
TRBV7-9,TRBJ2-1,TRBD1,.,CASSLVLDRVNEQFF,TGTGCCAGCAGCTTAGTACTGGACAGGGTAAATGAGCAGTTCTTC
TRBV6-5,TRBJ2-4,.,.,CASSPSGQSNIQYF,TGTGCCAGCAGCCCCTCCGGACAGTCAAACATTCAGTACTTC
TRBV7-9,TRBJ1-1,TRBD1,.,CASSPTGEKNTEAFF,TGTGCCAGCAGCCCGACAGGGGAGAAGAACACTGAAGCTTTCTTT
TRBV13,TRBJ2-7,.,.,CASSRGNSYEQYF,TGTGCCAGCAGTCGGGGAAACTCCTACGAGCAGTACTTC
TRBV19,TRBJ1-4,.,.,CASKQGPTNEKLFF,TGTGCCAGCAAACAGGGTCCAACTAATGAAAAACTGTTTTTT
TRBV18,TRBJ1-3,.,.,CASSPTLESPNTIYF,TGTGCCAGCTCACCGACTCTAGAGTCTCCGAACACCATATATTTT
TRBV6-2/TRBV6-3,TRBJ2-1,TRBD1,.,CASSPSGTGPFGEQFF,TGTGCCAGCAGCCCTTCCGGGACAGGGCCCTTTGGTGAGCAGTTCTTC
TRBV7-9,TRBJ2-7,.,once,CASSSGQFLPYEQYF,TGTGCCAGCAGCTCCGGACAGTTCCTGCCCTACGAGCAGTACTTC
TRBV5-1,TRBJ2-7,.,.,CASSLAGSGREQYF,TGCGCCAGCAGCTTGGCCGGGTCAGGGCGGGAGCAGTACTTC
TRBV3-1/TRBV3-2,TRBJ1-2,.,.,CASSQMQLYGYTF,TGTGCCAGCAGCCAAATGCAACTCTATGGCTACACCTTC